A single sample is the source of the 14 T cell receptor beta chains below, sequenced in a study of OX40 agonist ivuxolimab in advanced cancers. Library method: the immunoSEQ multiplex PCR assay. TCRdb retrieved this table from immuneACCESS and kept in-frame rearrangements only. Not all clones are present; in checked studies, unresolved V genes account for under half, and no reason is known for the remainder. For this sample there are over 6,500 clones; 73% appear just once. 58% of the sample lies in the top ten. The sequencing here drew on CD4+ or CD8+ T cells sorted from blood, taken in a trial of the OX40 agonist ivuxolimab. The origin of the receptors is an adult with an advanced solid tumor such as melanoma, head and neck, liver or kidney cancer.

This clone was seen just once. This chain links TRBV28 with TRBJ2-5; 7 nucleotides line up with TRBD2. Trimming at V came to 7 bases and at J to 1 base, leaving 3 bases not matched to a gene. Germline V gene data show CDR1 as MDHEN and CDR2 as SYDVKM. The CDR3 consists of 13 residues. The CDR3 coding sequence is TGTGCCAGCACTTGGGAGGGCCAAGAGACCCAGTACTTC. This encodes CASTWEGQETQYF.

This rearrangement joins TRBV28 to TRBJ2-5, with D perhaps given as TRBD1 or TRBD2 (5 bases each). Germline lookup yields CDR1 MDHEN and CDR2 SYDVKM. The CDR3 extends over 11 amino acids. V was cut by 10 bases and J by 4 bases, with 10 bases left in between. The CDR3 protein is CATGTGETQYF. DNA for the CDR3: TGTGCCACCGGGACGGGAGAGACCCAGTACTTC.

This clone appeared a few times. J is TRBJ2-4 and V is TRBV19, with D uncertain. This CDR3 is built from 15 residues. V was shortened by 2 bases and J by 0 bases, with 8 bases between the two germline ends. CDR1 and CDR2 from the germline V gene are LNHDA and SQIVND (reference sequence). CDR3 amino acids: CASSIRHLAKNIQYF. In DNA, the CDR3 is TGTGCCAGTAGTATACGACATCTAGCCAAAAACATTCAGTACTTC.

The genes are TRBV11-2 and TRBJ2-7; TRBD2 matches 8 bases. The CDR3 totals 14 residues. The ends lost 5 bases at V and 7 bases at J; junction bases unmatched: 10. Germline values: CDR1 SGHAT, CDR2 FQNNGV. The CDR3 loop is CASSQRGNQREQYF. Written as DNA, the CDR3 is TGTGCCAGCAGCCAGCGGGGGAACCAAAGGGAGCAGTACTTC.

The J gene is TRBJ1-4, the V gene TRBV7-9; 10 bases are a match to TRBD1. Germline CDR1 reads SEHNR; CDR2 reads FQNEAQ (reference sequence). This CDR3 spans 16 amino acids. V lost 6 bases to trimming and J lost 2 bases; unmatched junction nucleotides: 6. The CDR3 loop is CASRRGQGGTNEKLFF. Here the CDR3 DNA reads TGTGCCAGCAGGAGAGGACAGGGGGGTACTAATGAAAAACTGTTTTTT.

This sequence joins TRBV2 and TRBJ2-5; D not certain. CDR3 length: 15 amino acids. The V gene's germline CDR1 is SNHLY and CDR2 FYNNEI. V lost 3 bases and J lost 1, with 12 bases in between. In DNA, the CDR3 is TGTGCCAGCAGTGAGGGCACAAGGTCCCAAGAGACCCAGTACTTC. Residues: CASSEGTRSQETQYF.

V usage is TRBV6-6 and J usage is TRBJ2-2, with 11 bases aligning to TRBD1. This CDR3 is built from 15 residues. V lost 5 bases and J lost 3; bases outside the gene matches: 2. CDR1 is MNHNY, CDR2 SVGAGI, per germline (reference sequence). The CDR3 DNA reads TGTGCCAGCAGTATGGGACAGGGGGACACCGGGGAGCTGTTTTTT. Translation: CASSMGQGDTGELFF.

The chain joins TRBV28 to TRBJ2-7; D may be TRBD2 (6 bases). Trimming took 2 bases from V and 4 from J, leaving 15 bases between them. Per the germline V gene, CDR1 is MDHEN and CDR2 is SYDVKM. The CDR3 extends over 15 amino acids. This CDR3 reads CASSLAGGMSYEQYF. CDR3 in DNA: TGTGCCAGCAGTTTAGCGGGCGGGATGAGTTACGAGCAGTACTTC. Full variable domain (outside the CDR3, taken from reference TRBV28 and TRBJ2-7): DVKVTQSSRYLVKRTGEKVFLECVQDMDHENMFWYRQDPGLGLRLIYFSYDVKMKEKGDIPEGYSVSREKKERFSLILESASTNQTSMYLCASSLAGGMSYEQYFGPGTRLTVT.

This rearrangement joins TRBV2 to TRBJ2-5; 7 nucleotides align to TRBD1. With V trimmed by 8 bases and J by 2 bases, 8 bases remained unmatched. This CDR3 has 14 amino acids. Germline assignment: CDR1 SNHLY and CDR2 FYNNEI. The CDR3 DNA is TGTGCCAGCGGACCCTGGACAGGTCAAGAGACCCAGTACTTC. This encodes CASGPWTGQETQYF. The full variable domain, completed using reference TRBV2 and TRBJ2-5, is EPEVTQTPSHQVTQMGQEVILRCVPISNHLYFYWYRQILGQKVEFLVSFYNNEISEKSEIFDDQFSVERPDGSNFTLKIRSTKLEDSAMYFCASGPWTGQETQYFGPGTRLLVL.

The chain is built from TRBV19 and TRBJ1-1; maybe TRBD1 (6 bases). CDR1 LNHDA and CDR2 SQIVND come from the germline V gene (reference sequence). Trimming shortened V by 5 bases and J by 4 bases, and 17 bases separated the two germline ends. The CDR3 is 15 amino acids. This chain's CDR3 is CASSDGRGLFTEAFF. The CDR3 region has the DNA TGTGCCAGTAGTGATGGCAGGGGCTTATTCACTGAAGCTTTCTTT.

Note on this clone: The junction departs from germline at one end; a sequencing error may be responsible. DNA for the CDR3: TGTGCTAGCAGTCGTCGGGAGGGCCTCTACAATGAGCAGTTCTTC. Translation: CASSRREGLYNEQFF. The rearrangement joins TRBV7-7 to TRBJ2-1, with 8 bases lining up with TRBD2. The CDR3 length is 15 residues. In germline, CDR1 is SSHAT, CDR2 FNYEAQ (reference sequence).

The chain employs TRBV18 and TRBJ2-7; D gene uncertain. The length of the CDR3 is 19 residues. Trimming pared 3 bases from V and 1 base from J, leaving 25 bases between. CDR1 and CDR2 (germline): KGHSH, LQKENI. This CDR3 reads CASSPFDRPWTGISYEQYF. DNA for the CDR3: TGTGCCAGCTCACCCTTCGACCGTCCCTGGACCGGCATATCCTACGAGCAGTACTTC. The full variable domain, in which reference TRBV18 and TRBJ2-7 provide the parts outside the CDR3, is NAGVMQNPRHLVRRRGQEARLRCSPMKGHSHVYWYRQLPEEGLKFMVYLQKENIIDESGMPKERFSAEFPKEGPSILRIQQVVRGDSAAYFCASSPFDRPWTGISYEQYFGPGTRLTVT.

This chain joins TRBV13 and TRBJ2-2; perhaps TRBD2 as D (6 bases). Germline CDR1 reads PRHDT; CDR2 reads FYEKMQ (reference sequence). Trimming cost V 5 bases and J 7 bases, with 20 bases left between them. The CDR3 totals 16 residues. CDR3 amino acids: CASSIFLRREDGELFF. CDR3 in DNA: TGTGCCAGCAGCATATTCCTACGCAGGGAGGACGGGGAGCTGTTTTTT.

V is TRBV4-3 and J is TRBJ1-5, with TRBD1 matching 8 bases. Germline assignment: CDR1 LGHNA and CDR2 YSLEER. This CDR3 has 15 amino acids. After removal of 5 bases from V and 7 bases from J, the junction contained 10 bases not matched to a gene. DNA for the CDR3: TGCGCCAGCAGCTTTAGTTGGACAGGGACGCAGCCCCAGCATTTT. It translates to CASSFSWTGTQPQHF.